This TCR beta chain was retrieved from a study of T cells in Graves' hyperthyroidism and ophthalmopathy (dated by TCRdb to the late 2010s). Regarding the complete study: Peripheral blood samples were taken at the time of initial diagnosis, prior to any treatment. Once sampling was done, hyperthyroidism patients were given methimazole at a starting dose of 30 mg daily, whereas ophthalmopathy patients were given high-dose intravenous methylprednisolone. For training and testing, the 100 or so patients in the discovery cohort were randomly divided in a 7:3 ratio. Prospective prediction of ophthalmopathy was tested in an independent validation cohort consisting of about 20 hyperthyroidism patients and approximately 16 patients who later progressed to ophthalmopathy. The study also compared thyroid tissue and blood T-cell repertoires from several Graves' hyperthyroidism patients. The paper reports TCR Vbeta CDR3 sequencing of roughly 140 peripheral blood samples: some 44 ophthalmopathy, fewer than 80 hyperthyroidism and around 17 progressor patients. To identify TCR V-J signatures that set the groups apart, the researchers used a discovery cohort of 100 or so patients, made up of some 41 with Graves' ophthalmopathy and about 60 with stable Graves' hyperthyroidism.

Amplification of TCR beta CDR3 regions was carried out from RNA transcripts. The TCR CDR3 was subjected to a first round of RT-PCR using the HTBI primer set and the Qiagen OneStep RT-PCR kit. A second multiplex PCR round built the libraries, followed by size selection and purification. Libraries were sequenced paired-end with 100 bp reads on an Illumina HiSeq2000. The authors' analysis ran thus. SOAPnuke was used to process the raw data, throwing out any read that contained adapters or uncalled bases, had a mean Phred below 15, or lacked an exact constant-primer or identifier match. High-quality paired reads were merged with COPE v1.2.5, and unique nucleotide sequences were defined as clonotypes. MiTCR v1.1 was used to align clonotypes to the IMGT TRBV, TRBD and TRBJ reference segments. Only V-J combinations with frequency above 0.0001, covering roughly 99% of repertoires, were analysed. A TCS score was defined as the ratio of F50 (clonal expansion) to E x V (chaos), with BLOSUM62-based TCRdist applied between CDR3 peptides within each V-J. Welch's t-statistics and random forest reduced 500 to 550 V-J features to roughly 13, which were used in a naive Bayes classifier (R e1071). TCRdb reanalyzed the raw reads on its own, using fastp at Q25 for trimming and MiXCR for clone calling, and kept in-frame beta chains. Each entry merges the rows of one CDR3 protein and shows their most common DNA and genes. For this entry, the V and J calls and clone size follow TCRdb and not the study's own pipeline. The sample yields hundreds of thousands of distinct CDR3 sequences; approximately 22% were counted once. The top ten clonotypes cover around 54% of the sample.

Paper-wide results and their limitations: Most expanded thyroid clonotypes (frequency above 0.001) were also found in blood, which suggests that blood repertoires may mirror thyroid immune responses. A 13 V-J signature model separated ophthalmopathy from stable hyperthyroidism, with approximately 87% sensitivity and 81.08% specificity in cross-validation and 80%/75% in testing. No statistical method was used to fix the sample size in advance, and group allocation was not hidden from the investigators. During validation, the model predicted progression to ophthalmopathy a median of around 6 months ahead of onset, with approximately 71% sensitivity and 72.22% specificity.

This clonotype was recorded many times. Its specific antigen is unknown. No base quality information exists; no much larger clone differs at one position. The CDR3 measures 14 amino acids from cysteine to phenylalanine. Only CDR3 DNA remains: 42 bases, in frame from the first base. Relative to germline, V is missing 6 bases and J is missing 1 base, with 6 bases of the junction outside any gene match. Reading the germline V gene gives CDR1 SNHLY and CDR2 FYNNEI. Ophthalmopathy patients had moderately to severely active disease, with a Clinical Activity Score of 3 or more, a NOSPECS grade of 4 or more, and a disease duration of less than 3 months. Any patient with an uncontrolled infection, another autoimmune disease, pregnancy or lactation was excluded. Diagnoses were based on clinical symptoms, serum thyroxine and TRAb, thyroid ultrasound and orbital computed tomography. PBMCs were separated from roughly 10 ml of fresh peripheral blood using Ficoll-Paque density gradient centrifugation. Trizol reagent was used to extract total RNA, and RNA quality was then checked on an Agilent 2100 Bioanalyzer.

Sequencing input: blood. Recombination connected TRBV2 to TRBJ2-7, and 7 junction bases match TRBD1. This receptor was identified in a woman aged 70-85 years with Graves' ophthalmopathy. The encoded CDR3 is CASSDRVGSYEQYF. The base sequence is TGTGCCAGCAGCGACAGGGTCGGGTCCTACGAGCAGTACTTC.